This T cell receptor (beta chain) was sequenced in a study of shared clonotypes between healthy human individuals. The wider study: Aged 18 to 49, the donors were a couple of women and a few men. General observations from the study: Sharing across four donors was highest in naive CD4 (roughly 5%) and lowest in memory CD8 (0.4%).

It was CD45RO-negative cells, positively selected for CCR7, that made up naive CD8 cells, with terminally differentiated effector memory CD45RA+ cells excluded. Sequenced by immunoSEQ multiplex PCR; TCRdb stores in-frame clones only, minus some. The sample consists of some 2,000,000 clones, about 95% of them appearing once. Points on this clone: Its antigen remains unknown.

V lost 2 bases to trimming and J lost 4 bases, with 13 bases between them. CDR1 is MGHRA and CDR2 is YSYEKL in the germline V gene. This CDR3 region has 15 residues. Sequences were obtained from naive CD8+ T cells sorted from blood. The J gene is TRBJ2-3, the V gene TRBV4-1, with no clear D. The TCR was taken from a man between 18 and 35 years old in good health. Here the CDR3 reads CASSQRGVGPDTQYF. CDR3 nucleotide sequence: TGCGCCAGCAGCCAACGTGGGGTAGGCCCAGATACGCAGTATTTT.